This is a list of T cell receptor beta chains from one sample in a study of T cells in Graves' hyperthyroidism and ophthalmopathy. One entry per CDR3 protein, called by TCRdb with MiXCR from the multiplex PCR reads. The sample includes about 360,000 distinct CDR3 sequences, less than 15% of them seen just once. Sequenced: blood. The receptors stem from a woman between 18 and 29 years old with Graves' hyperthyroidism. Each CDR3 is given with its conserved first and last residue. Each record gives: V gene, J gene, D gene, CDR3 length, CDR3 protein. The D gene is left open where the match is weak.

TRBV10-3	TRBJ2-3	NA	15	CAIRVNSGLTDTQYF
TRBV11-2	TRBJ1-1	TRBD1	14	CASSPTGEKTEAFF
TRBV7-9	TRBJ1-2	NA	13	CASSLLGNYGYTF
TRBV7-9	TRBJ2-3	NA	14	CASSFERYTDTQYF
TRBV3-1	TRBJ2-3	NA	12	CASSPPGDTQYF
TRBV24-1	TRBJ1-2	NA	13	CATSRGQRYGYTF
TRBV7-3	TRBJ2-3	NA	13	CASSSGRDDTQYF
TRBV5-1	TRBJ2-7	NA	15	CASSLASGRGYEQYF
TRBV3-1	TRBJ1-3	TRBD1	16	CASSQPQGAGGNTIYF
TRBV9	TRBJ2-7	NA	16	CASSVAGGPSTYEQYF
TRBV14	TRBJ2-1	TRBD2	18	CASSRFAGLAGDPNEQFF
TRBV7-8	TRBJ2-5	TRBD1	15	CASSLPTGGQETQYF
TRBV29-1	TRBJ1-1	TRBD1	14	CSVGQGAMNTGAFF
TRBV10-3	TRBJ1-1	TRBD1	15	CATQGLGQGRTEAFF
TRBV7-9	TRBJ2-2	NA	17	CASSLDRRLPVAGELFF
TRBV5-1	TRBJ1-5	NA	14	CASSGGAPNQPQHF
TRBV30	TRBJ2-6	TRBD1	18	CAWSNGQGLSSGANVLTF
TRBV5-8	TRBJ2-1	TRBD1	15	CASSLRTGAHNEQFF
TRBV19	TRBJ1-5	NA	15	CASSILNPADQPQHF
TRBV11-2	TRBJ2-1	NA	14	CASSFSDGGDEQFF
TRBV2	TRBJ2-4	NA	12	CASSGTVNIQYF
TRBV19	TRBJ2-7	TRBD2	15	CASSIASGTTYEQYF
TRBV28	TRBJ1-2	TRBD1	14	CASSDRGLSYGYTF
TRBV20-1	TRBJ2-7	NA	14	CSARDRGGLYEQYF
TRBV19	TRBJ1-3	NA	15	CASAFSGFSGNTIYF